The 27 T cell receptor beta chains in this list originate from one sample, sequenced in a study of Graves' ophthalmopathy and Graves' hyperthyroidism (dated by TCRdb to the late 2010s). Sequencing was carried out with an Illumina HiSeq 2000. For repertoire sequencing, TCR beta CDR3 regions were amplified from RNA transcripts. The first round of RT-PCR was done with HTBI primers and the Qiagen OneStep RT-PCR kit, and was followed by a second round of multiplex PCR, then size selection and purification. The raw public reads went through TCRdb reprocessing: fastp at Q25, MiXCR clone calling, in-frame beta chains kept. Rows with one shared CDR3 protein collapse into an entry with the most common genes and DNA. Recorded for this sample are some 25,000 distinct CDR3 sequences; around 50% of them occurred a single time. The top ten clones comprise 6% to 8% of the sample. The specimen sequenced was peripheral blood. The origin of the receptors is an adult woman with stable Graves' hyperthyroidism.

The table lists this clonotype with many counts. The chain couples TRBV19 to TRBJ1-1, with 9 bases matching TRBD1. J lost 4 bases, V lost 7 bases, and 7 bases had no gene match. Looked up from germline, CDR1 is LNHDA and CDR2 is SQIVND (reference sequence). The length of the CDR3 is 14 residues. The CDR3 is CASTQQGAGTEAFF. In nucleotides, the CDR3 is TGTGCCAGTACTCAACAGGGGGCAGGCACTGAAGCTTTCTTT.

A single count supports this clonotype. A junction boundary mismatches the germline segment, possibly from a read error. The chain combines TRBV9 with TRBJ2-2, with D possibly being TRBD1 (6 bases). This CDR3 is 16 amino acids long. Germline CDR1 is SGDLS and CDR2 is YYNGEE. This CDR3 is CVSILTGLGNTGELFF. The CDR3 coding sequence is TGTGTCAGCATCTTGACAGGACTGGGGAACACCGGGGAGCTGTTTTTT.

In its sample, this clonotype is medium-sized (0.01 to 0.1%). The V and J genes are TRBV20-1 and TRBJ2-7, with TRBD2 identical over 8 bases. Germline values: CDR1 DFQATT, CDR2 SNEGSKA (reference sequence). J was trimmed by 0 bases and V by 0 bases; bases with no gene match: 7. This CDR3 contains 16 residues. The CDR3 loop reads CSARDQRLARSYEQYF. CDR3 sequence (DNA): TGCAGTGCTAGAGATCAGCGACTAGCGCGCTCCTACGAGCAGTACTTC.

The CDR3 region is CASSSTGSGLNGYTF. The CDR3 nucleotides read TGTGCCAGTAGTTCCACAGGGTCGGGTCTGAATGGCTACACCTTC. The V and J genes are TRBV19 and TRBJ1-2; maybe TRBD1 (6 bases). Germline CDR1 LNHDA, CDR2 SQIVND (reference sequence). Trimming left V 5 bases short and J 6 bases short, with 19 bases between. The CDR3 runs to 15 residues. The full variable domain, completed using reference TRBV19 and TRBJ1-2, is DGGITQSPKYLFRKEGQNVTLSCEQNLNHDAMYWYRQDPGQGLRLIYYSQIVNDFQKGDIAEGYSVSREKKESFPLTVTSAQKNPTAFYLCASSSTGSGLNGYTFGSGTRLTVV.

As DNA, the CDR3 is TGTGCTAGAGAATTGACAGGGGACGTTCAGCCCCAGCATTTT. It specifies CARELTGDVQPQHF. The chain carries TRBV19 and TRBJ1-5, with 8 bases identical to TRBD1. The CDR3 sequence is 14 residues long. CDR1 is LNHDA and CDR2 is SQIVND in the germline V gene (reference sequence).

This clonotype occurred many times. The V gene is TRBV6-1, the J gene TRBJ2-3, with a possible D match to TRBD2 (8 bases). The CDR3 covers 15 residues. CDR1 and CDR2 (germline): MNHNS, SASEGT. Trimming stripped 3 bases from V and 4 bases from J, with 14 bases between. The CDR3 region has the DNA TGTGCCAGCAGTGATACGGGAGGGGGCCCAGATACGCAGTATTTT. It is translated as CASSDTGGGPDTQYF.

A note on this clonotype: Its ends do not fully match the called genes, so a read error is possible. This chain connects TRBV4-1 to TRBJ2-3, with 12 bases fitting TRBD2. Germline V CDR1 and CDR2: MGHRA, YSYEKL. The CDR3 is made up of 17 amino acids. The CDR3 DNA follows: TGCGCCAGCAGCCAAGTTGCTAGCGGGAGGGGCACAGATACGCAGTGTTTT. This codes for CASSQVASGRGTDTQCF.

The chain joins TRBV20-1 to TRBJ2-3; the D is unclear. Trimming pared 1 base from V and 11 bases from J, leaving 16 bases between. From germline, CDR1 is DFQATT and CDR2 SNEGSKA (reference sequence). The CDR3 consists of 13 residues. The CDR3 DNA sequence: TGCAGTGCTAGAGGAATCCGGAACAATGAGCAGTATTTT. Its translation: CSARGIRNNEQYF.

The table lists this clonotype with many counts. The V call is TRBV29-1, the J call TRBJ1-1; D uncertain. Germline assignment: CDR1 SQVTM and CDR2 ANQGSEA. V was cut by 6 bases and J by 1 base, with 12 bases left in between. The CDR3 has 13 residues. The CDR3 region is CSVEIQRNTEAFF. In nucleotides, the CDR3 is TGCAGCGTGGAGATACAGAGGAACACTGAAGCTTTCTTT. Full variable domain (missing parts from reference TRBV29-1 and TRBJ1-1): SAVISQKPSRDICQRGTSLTIQCQVDSQVTMMFWYRQQPGQSLTLIATANQGSEATYESGFVIDKFPISRPNLTFSTLTVSNMSPEDSSIYLCSVEIQRNTEAFFGQGTRLTVV.

Ten or more counts support this clonotype. The chain uses TRBV18 and TRBJ1-4, with 7 positions matching TRBD1. This CDR3 is 16 amino acids long. Germline lookup yields CDR1 KGHSH and CDR2 LQKENI. V shed 4 bases, J shed 5 bases, and the junction held 10 bases outside the gene matches. This CDR3 reads CASSLNPTGQNEKLFF. In DNA, the CDR3 is TGTGCCAGCTCACTGAACCCGACAGGGCAGAATGAAAAACTGTTTTTT.

The V and J genes are TRBV20-1 and TRBJ2-5; 7 nucleotides match TRBD2. Germline assignment: CDR1 DFQATT and CDR2 SNEGSKA (reference sequence). The CDR3 is 13 residues long. Losses at the gene ends were 1 base for V and 5 bases for J; bases not matched to a gene: 4. CDR3: CSARGGSRETQYF. The CDR3 DNA follows: TGCAGTGCTAGAGGCGGGAGCAGGGAGACCCAGTACTTC.

This clonotype was seen ten or more times. The chain has TRBV9 and TRBJ2-2, with 11 bases that match TRBD2. CDR1 SGDLS and CDR2 YYNGEE come from the germline V gene. The ends lost 2 bases at V and 4 bases at J; junction bases unmatched: 7. This CDR3 comprises 17 residues. The CDR3 here is CASSVSSGRPRTGELFF. CDR3 nucleotide sequence: TGTGCCAGCAGCGTGTCTAGCGGGAGGCCCCGCACCGGGGAGCTGTTTTTT.

This clonotype was picked up many times. A much more abundant neighbour one base away suggests this may be a read error. The rearrangement uses TRBV5-6 and TRBJ1-6; D is unclear. Germline lookup yields CDR1 SGHDT and CDR2 YYEEEE. V was shortened by 6 bases and J by 0 bases, with 10 bases between the two germline ends. The CDR3 runs to 15 residues. For the CDR3, the DNA is TGTGCCAGCAAGAGACTGGGCTCCTATAATTCACCCCTCCACTTT. Its translation is CASKRLGSYNSPLHF.

Within the sample, this clonotype is medium-sized. V and J are TRBV7-6 and TRBJ1-6; D not resolved. Trimming removed 0 bases at V and 2 bases at J, with 11 bases between. The germline V gene encodes CDR1 SGHVS and CDR2 FNYEAQ. The CDR3 runs 17 residues. CDR3 in DNA: TGTGCCAGCAGCTTAGCGGGCAAGGGCACCTATAATTCACCCCTCCACTTT. Translation: CASSLAGKGTYNSPLHF.

The CDR3, as DNA: TGCGCCAGCAGCTTGGGACAAACCCCAGATACGCAGTATTTT. This codes for CASSLGQTPDTQYF. This chain links TRBV5-1 with TRBJ2-3, with D hard to call. Germline CDR1 is SGHRS and CDR2 is YFSETQ. Trimming took off 0 bases at V and 4 bases at J, with 9 bases between the two ends. The CDR3 totals 14 residues.

This rearrangement joins TRBV4-2 to TRBJ2-1, with D maybe TRBD2 (5 bases). The germline V gene has CDR1 LGHNA and CDR2 YNFKEQ. The CDR3 has 16 residues. V lost 4 bases to trimming and J lost 4 bases, with 17 bases between them. The CDR3 sequence: CASSLRGGEYYNEQFF. The CDR3 coding sequence is TGTGCCAGCAGCCTACGAGGAGGAGAGTATTACAATGAGCAGTTCTTC.

In its sample, this clonotype ranks as medium-sized. The gene calls are TRBV20-1 and TRBJ2-7; 9 nucleotides line up with TRBD2. There are 14 residues in the CDR3. Germline CDR1 is DFQATT and CDR2 is SNEGSKA (reference sequence). The J segment lost 2 bases and the V segment lost 3 bases, leaving 5 bases of the junction unmatched. CDR3 in amino acids: CSASILAGTYEQYF. The CDR3 bases are TGCAGTGCTAGTATTCTAGCGGGAACCTACGAGCAGTACTTC.

Concerning this clonotype itself: Since the CDR3 does not end with the conserved phenylalanine or tryptophan, this likely comes from a read error. The limits of the CDR3 on the DNA are not certain, so only TCRdb's listed CDR3 is given. V and J are TRBV5-1 and TRBJ2-5; the table's TRBD2 call for D was not verified on the DNA. The germline CDR1 and CDR2 sequences are SGHRS and YFSETQ. The CDR3 numbers 12 amino acids, ends counted. The CDR3 loop is CASSWTSGSPNT.

By proportion, this clonotype is medium-sized. The chain links TRBV15 to TRBJ2-7; possible D gene TRBD1, 5 bases. The CDR3 has 17 amino acids. Per germline, CDR1 LNHNV and CDR2 YYDKDF (reference sequence). V was cut by 1 base and J by 2 bases, with 18 bases left in between. CDR3 loop: CATSRAKKAGRPYEQYF. In nucleotides, the CDR3 is TGTGCCACCAGCAGAGCGAAGAAGGCAGGGCGACCCTACGAGCAGTACTTC.

This clonotype occurred many times. V and J are TRBV28 and TRBJ2-7; TRBD2 matches at 12 bases. Germline loops: CDR1 MDHEN, CDR2 SYDVKM. This CDR3 contains 14 residues. J gave up 4 bases and V 5 bases, and 3 bases lay outside the gene matches. The CDR3 spells CASSPTSGRYEQYF. The CDR3 DNA reads as TGTGCCAGCAGTCCGACTAGCGGGAGATACGAGCAGTACTTC.

This clonotype was found many times. Since a much larger clone is just one base distant, this may be a read error. The chain combines TRBV28 with TRBJ1-5; unclear D gene. CDR1 and CDR2 (germline): MDHEN, SYDVKM. This CDR3 has 13 amino acids. V was trimmed by 8 bases and J by 5 bases, leaving 13 bases between them. CDR3 sequence: CASLPGVHQPQHF. CDR3 DNA sequence: TGTGCCAGCCTCCCCGGGGTACATCAGCCCCAGCATTTT. Together with reference TRBV28 and TRBJ1-5, the CDR3 gives the full variable domain: DVKVTQSSRYLVKRTGEKVFLECVQDMDHENMFWYRQDPGLGLRLIYFSYDVKMKEKGDIPEGYSVSREKKERFSLILESASTNQTSMYLCASLPGVHQPQHFGDGTRLSIL.

This clonotype is medium-sized by share. The chain recombines TRBV10-1 with TRBJ2-2; D call uncertain. This CDR3 has 13 residues. Looked up from germline, CDR1 is WNHNN and CDR2 is SYGVQD (reference sequence). V was shortened by 3 bases and J by 7 bases, with 9 bases between the two germline ends. CDR3 DNA: TGCGCCAGCAGTGACCCCGCCCTCGGGGAGCTGTTTTTT. Translating it yields CASSDPALGELFF.

This clonotype was counted ten times or more. CDR3 nucleotide sequence: TGTGCCAGCGGGGGACTATACAATGAGCAGTTCTTC. Translating gives CASGGLYNEQFF. The chain is built from TRBV6-6 and TRBJ2-1; the match to TRBD2 covers 7 bases. The V gene end was trimmed by 8 bases and the J gene end by 4 bases; junction bases not matched to a gene: 2. The germline V gene encodes CDR1 MNHNY and CDR2 SVGAGI (reference sequence). CDR3 length: 12 amino acids.

This clonotype was seen ten or more times. J is TRBJ2-1 and V is TRBV14; the D is unclear. The germline CDR1 and CDR2 sequences are SGHDN and FVKESK. The CDR3 loop spans 16 amino acids. Trimming pared 1 base from V and 8 bases from J, leaving 18 bases between. The CDR3 is CASSQVNFVGFDEQFF. The CDR3 DNA follows: TGTGCCAGCAGCCAAGTAAACTTCGTAGGTTTCGATGAGCAGTTCTTC.

Of note for this clonotype: In this CDR3 the conserved last residue, phenylalanine or tryptophan, is missing, so a read error is likely. Because the CDR3's place on the DNA is in doubt, the DNA is left out and the CDR3 is given as listed by TCRdb. The chain employs TRBV12-3 or TRBV12-4 and TRBJ2-6; the D call of TRBD2 is as the table states it, not checked on the DNA. The CDR3 length is 14 residues, termini included. The chain's CDR3 is CASSLQGGSGRTNT.

The sample holds a few counts of this clonotype. This chain joins TRBV6-6 and TRBJ2-7, with D perhaps matching TRBD1 (6 bases). From germline, CDR1 is MNHNY and CDR2 SVGAGI (reference sequence). This CDR3 spans 13 amino acids. Between the trimmed V and J ends, which lost 6 bases and 6 bases, there was a span of 15 bases. This chain's CDR3 is CASSFRGKGEQYF. The DNA for the CDR3 is TGTGCCAGCAGCTTCAGGGGAAAGGGCGAGCAGTACTTC.

This CDR3 is CASRRPGNQPQYF. Here the CDR3 DNA reads TGTGCCAGCAGACGCCCGGGAAATCAGCCCCAGTACTTC. The V gene is TRBV28, the J gene TRBJ2-5, with D tentatively TRBD2 (5 bases). V lost 6 bases, J lost 9 bases, and 17 bases lay in between. Germline V gene data show CDR1 as MDHEN and CDR2 as SYDVKM. The CDR3 sequence is 13 residues long.